Below are 8 T cell receptor beta chains sequenced from a single sample in a study of T cell repertoires in cytomegalovirus infection. TCRdb re-derived calls from the reads in MiXCR, one entry per CDR3 protein. Seen here are some 600,000 distinct CDR3 sequences, about 24% observed once, and the top ten hold 6.5% to 10%. Sample: CD8+ T cells from PBMCs. Source of these receptors: a human donor in good health (CMV status not recorded). Some clones in this sample may be carry-over from other donors' samples.

This clonotype was counted between two and nine times. CDR3 sequence (DNA): TGTGCCAGCAGCTTCGCGGGGAATAATGAGCAGTTCTTC. This translates into CASSFAGNNEQFF. The rearrangement links TRBV7-2 to TRBJ2-1; TRBD2 might be the D (6 bases). CDR1 and CDR2 (germline): SGHTA, FQGNSA. This CDR3 comprises 13 residues. Trimming removed 3 bases from V and 7 bases from J, with 10 bases in between.

The chain recombines TRBV3-1 with TRBJ1-2, with D perhaps matching TRBD1 (6 bases). CDR3 size: 15 residues. The germline V gene encodes CDR1 LGHDT and CDR2 YNNKEL (reference sequence). V lost 0 bases to trimming and J lost 6 bases, with 14 bases between them. The chain's CDR3 is CASSQDTDSRDGYTF. The CDR3 region has the DNA TGTGCCAGCAGCCAAGATACGGACAGCAGGGATGGCTACACCTTC.

The chain couples TRBV20-1 to TRBJ2-2; 12 nucleotides line up with TRBD2. V shed 0 bases, J shed 6 bases, and the junction held 5 bases outside the gene matches. The germline V gene has CDR1 DFQATT and CDR2 SNEGSKA (reference sequence). CDR3 length: 16 amino acids. The CDR3 here is CSARDRTSGVAGELFF. The CDR3 region has the DNA TGCAGTGCTAGAGACCGGACTAGCGGGGTGGCCGGGGAGCTGTTTTTT.

This clonotype was found a few times. CDR3 nucleotides: TGCAGTGCTAGAGATATAGTCTATAACTCCTACGAGCAGTACGTC. Translating gives CSARDIVYNSYEQYV. The gene calls are TRBV20-1 and TRBJ2-7; D call uncertain. This CDR3 contains 15 residues. Germline lookup yields CDR1 DFQATT and CDR2 SNEGSKA (reference sequence). Deletions cut 0 bases from V and 0 bases from J, with 12 bases between.

The CDR3 protein is CATSESGPGNEQFF. The CDR3 DNA reads as TGTGCCACCAGTGAATCCGGCCCAGGCAATGAGCAGTTCTTC. The rearrangement joins TRBV24-1 to TRBJ2-1; unclear D gene. CDR3 length: 14 amino acids. Per germline, CDR1 KGHDR and CDR2 SFDVKD. Trimming removed 4 bases at V and 6 bases at J, with 12 bases between.

In its sample, this clonotype was seen many times. The chain joins TRBV6-4 to TRBJ2-1; no reliable D call. Germline CDR1 MRHNA, CDR2 SNTAGT. V shed 0 bases and J shed 0 bases, with 9 bases lying between them. The CDR3 sequence is 16 residues long. The CDR3 DNA reads as TGTGCCAGCAGTGACTCTGGGGTCAGCTCCTACAATGAGCAGTTCTTC. Protein: CASSDSGVSSYNEQFF.

J is TRBJ2-1 and V is TRBV6-2 or TRBV6-3; 9 bases agree with TRBD1. Germline CDR1 reads MNHEY; CDR2 reads SVGEGT. The V and J ends lost 5 bases and 0 bases, in that order; junction bases with no gene match: 8. This CDR3 region has 17 residues. The CDR3 DNA reads TGTGCCAGCAGTAGAACCGGGACAGGGAGCTCCTACAATGAGCAGTTCTTC. It codes for CASSRTGTGSSYNEQFF.

This clonotype was observed a few times. CDR3 protein: CSAVDRALGSNQPQHF. The CDR3 DNA follows: TGCAGTGCTGTAGATAGGGCCCTCGGGAGCAATCAGCCCCAGCATTTT. V gene TRBV20-1 combines with J gene TRBJ1-5, with unresolved D. Trimming shortened V by 5 bases and J by 1 base, and 18 bases separated the two germline ends. The CDR3 totals 16 residues. CDR1 is DFQATT, CDR2 SNEGSKA, per germline (reference sequence).